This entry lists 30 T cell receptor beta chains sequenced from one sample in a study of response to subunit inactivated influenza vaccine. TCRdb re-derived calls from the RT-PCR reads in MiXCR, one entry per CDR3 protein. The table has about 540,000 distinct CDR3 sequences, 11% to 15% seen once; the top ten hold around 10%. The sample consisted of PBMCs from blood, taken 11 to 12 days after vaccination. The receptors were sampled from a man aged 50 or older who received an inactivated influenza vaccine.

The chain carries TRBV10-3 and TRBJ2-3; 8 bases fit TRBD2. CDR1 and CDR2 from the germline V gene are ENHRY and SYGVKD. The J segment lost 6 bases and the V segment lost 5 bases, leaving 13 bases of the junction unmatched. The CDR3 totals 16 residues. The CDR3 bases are TGTGCCATCAGTCTGGGTAGCGGGGCCTCAGGGGATACGCAGTATTTT. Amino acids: CAISLGSGASGDTQYF.

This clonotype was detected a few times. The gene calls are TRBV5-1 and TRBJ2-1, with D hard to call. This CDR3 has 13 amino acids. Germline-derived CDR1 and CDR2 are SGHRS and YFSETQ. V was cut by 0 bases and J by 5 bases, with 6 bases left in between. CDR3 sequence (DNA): TGCGCCAGCAGCTTGGTGCAAGACAATGAGCAGTTCTTC. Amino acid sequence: CASSLVQDNEQFF.

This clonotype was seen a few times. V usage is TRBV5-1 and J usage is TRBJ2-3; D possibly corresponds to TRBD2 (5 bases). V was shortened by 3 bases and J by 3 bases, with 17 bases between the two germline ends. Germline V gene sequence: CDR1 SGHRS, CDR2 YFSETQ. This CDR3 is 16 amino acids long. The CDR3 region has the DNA TGCGCCAGCAGCTCCTCGCCGGACTTAGGGACAGATACGCAGTATTTT. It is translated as CASSSSPDLGTDTQYF.

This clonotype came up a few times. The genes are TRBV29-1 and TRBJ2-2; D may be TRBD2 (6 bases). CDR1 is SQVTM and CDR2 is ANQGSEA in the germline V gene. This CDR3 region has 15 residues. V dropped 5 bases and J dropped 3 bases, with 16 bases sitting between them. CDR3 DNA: TGCAGCGTTCGGTCTCGGCGGGGAGACACCGGGGAGCTGTTTTTT. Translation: CSVRSRRGDTGELFF.

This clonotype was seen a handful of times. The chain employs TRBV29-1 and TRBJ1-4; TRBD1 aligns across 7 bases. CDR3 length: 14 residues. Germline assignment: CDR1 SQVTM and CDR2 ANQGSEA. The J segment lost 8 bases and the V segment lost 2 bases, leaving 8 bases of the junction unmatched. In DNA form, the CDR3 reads TGCAGCGTTGAAAACACAGGGGAGGGAGAAAAACTGTTTTTT. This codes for CSVENTGEGEKLFF.

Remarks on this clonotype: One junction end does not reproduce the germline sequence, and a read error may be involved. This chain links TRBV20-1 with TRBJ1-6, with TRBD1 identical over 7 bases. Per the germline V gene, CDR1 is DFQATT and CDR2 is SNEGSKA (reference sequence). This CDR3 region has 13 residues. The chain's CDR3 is CTGGGGDNSSLHF. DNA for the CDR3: TGCACCGGGGGAGGGGGCGATAATTCATCCCTCCACTTT.

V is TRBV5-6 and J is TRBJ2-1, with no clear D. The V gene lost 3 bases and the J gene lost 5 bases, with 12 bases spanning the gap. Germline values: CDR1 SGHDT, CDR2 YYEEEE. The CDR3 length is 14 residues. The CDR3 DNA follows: TGTGCCAGCAGCTCGGACCATGAAAACAATGAGCAGTTCTTC. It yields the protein CASSSDHENNEQFF.

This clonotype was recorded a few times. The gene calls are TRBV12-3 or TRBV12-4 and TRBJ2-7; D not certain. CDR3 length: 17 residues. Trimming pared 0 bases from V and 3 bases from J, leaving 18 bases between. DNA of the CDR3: TGTGCCAGCAGTTTAGCCGATCCCACGGAAGAAGGCTACGAGCAGTACTTC. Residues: CASSLADPTEEGYEQYF.

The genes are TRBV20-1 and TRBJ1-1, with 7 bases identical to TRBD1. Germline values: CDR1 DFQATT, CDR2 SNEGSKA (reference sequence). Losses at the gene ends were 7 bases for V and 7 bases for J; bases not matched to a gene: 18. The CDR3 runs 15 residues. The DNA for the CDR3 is TGCAGTGTCTTGGACAGGACGAGGGGCCAGGATGAAGCTTTCTTT. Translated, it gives CSVLDRTRGQDEAFF.

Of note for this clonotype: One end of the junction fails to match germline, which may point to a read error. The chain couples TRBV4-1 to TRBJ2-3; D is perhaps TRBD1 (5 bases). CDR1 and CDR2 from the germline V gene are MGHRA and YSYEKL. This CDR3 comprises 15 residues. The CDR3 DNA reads TGCGCCAGCGGCCAGGGCCCGACGGCAACAGATACGCAGTATTTT. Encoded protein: CASGQGPTATDTQYF.

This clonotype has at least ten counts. In nucleotides, the CDR3 is TGTGCCAGCAGCTTGGGAGCTTCGGAGACCCAGTACTTC. Translation: CASSLGASETQYF. This chain joins TRBV5-6 and TRBJ2-5, with unresolved D. CDR3 length: 13 residues. V gave up 0 bases and J gave up 5 bases, with 8 bases separating them. CDR1 and CDR2 from the germline V gene are SGHDT and YYEEEE. The full variable domain, in which reference TRBV5-6 and TRBJ2-5 provide the parts outside the CDR3, is DAGVTQSPTHLIKTRGQQVTLRCSPKSGHDTVSWYQQALGQGPQFIFQYYEEEERQRGNFPDRFSGHQFPNYSSELNVNALLLGDSALYLCASSLGASETQYFGPGTRLLVL.

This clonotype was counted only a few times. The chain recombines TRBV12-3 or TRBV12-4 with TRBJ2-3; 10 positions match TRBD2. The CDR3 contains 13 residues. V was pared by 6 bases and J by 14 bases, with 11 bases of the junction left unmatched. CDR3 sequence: CASRESSGSYPYF. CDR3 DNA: TGTGCCAGCAGGGAATCTAGCGGGAGTTATCCGTATTTT.

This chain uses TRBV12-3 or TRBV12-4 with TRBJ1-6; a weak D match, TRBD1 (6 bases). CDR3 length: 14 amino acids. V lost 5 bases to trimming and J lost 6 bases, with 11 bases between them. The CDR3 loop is CASSATGRNSPLHF. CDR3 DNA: TGTGCCAGCAGTGCGACAGGTCGTAATTCACCCCTCCACTTT.

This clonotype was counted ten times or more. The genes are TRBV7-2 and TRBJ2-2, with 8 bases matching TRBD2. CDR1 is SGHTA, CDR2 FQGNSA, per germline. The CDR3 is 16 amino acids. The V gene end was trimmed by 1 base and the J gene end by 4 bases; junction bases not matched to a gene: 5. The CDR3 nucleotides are TGTGCCAGCAGCTTAGGACGGGGGGGCGGCACCGGGGAGCTGTTTTTT. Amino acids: CASSLGRGGGTGELFF.

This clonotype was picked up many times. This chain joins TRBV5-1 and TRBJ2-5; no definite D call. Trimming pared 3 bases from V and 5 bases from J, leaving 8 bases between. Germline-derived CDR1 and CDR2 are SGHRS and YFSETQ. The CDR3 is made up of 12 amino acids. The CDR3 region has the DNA TGCGCCAGCAGCTACCAGTCGGAGACCCAGTACTTC. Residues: CASSYQSETQYF.

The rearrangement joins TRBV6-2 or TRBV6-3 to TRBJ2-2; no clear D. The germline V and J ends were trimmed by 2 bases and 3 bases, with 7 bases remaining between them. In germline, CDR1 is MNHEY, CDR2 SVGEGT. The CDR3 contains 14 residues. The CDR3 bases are TGTGCCAGCAGTTACAACCCAGACACCGGGGAGCTGTTTTTT. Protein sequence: CASSYNPDTGELFF.

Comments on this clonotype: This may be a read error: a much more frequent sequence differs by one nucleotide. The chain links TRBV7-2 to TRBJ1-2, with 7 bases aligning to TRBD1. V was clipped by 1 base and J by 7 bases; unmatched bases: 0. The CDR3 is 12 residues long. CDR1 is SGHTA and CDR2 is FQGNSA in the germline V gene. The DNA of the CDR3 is TGTGCCAGCAGCTTAGACAGGGGTGGCTACACCTTC. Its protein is CASSLDRGGYTF.

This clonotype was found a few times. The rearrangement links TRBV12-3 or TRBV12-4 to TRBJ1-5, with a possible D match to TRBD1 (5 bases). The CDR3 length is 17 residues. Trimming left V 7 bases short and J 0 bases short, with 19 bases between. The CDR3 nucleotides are TGTGCCAGCACCTTGGGAAGGGGTAGAAATAGCAATCAGCCCCAGCATTTT. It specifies CASTLGRGRNSNQPQHF.

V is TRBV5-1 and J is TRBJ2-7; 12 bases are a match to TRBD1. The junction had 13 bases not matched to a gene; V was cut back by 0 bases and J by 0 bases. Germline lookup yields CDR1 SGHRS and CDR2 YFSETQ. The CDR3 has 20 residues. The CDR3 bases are TGCGCCAGCAGCTTGGCCTCGGGACAGGGGGCTCTATCCGGCTCCTACGAGCAGTACTTC. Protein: CASSLASGQGALSGSYEQYF.

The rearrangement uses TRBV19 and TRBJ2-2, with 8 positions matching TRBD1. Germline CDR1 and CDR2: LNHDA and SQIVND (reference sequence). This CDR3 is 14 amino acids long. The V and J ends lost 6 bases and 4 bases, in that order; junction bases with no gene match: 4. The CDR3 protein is CASRTGAITGELFF. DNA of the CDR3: TGTGCCAGTAGGACAGGGGCTATCACCGGGGAGCTGTTTTTT.

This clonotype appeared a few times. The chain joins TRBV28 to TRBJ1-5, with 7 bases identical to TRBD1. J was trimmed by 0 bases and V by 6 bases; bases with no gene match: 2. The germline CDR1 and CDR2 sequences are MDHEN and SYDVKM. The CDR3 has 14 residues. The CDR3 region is CASRQGISNQPQHF. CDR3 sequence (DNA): TGTGCCAGCAGACAGGGGATTAGCAATCAGCCCCAGCATTTT.

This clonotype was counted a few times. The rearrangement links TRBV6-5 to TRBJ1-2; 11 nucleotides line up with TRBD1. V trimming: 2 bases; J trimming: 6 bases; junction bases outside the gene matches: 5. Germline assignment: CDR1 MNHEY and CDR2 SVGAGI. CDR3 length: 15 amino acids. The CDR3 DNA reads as TGTGCCAGCAGTTACCGGGGACAGGGGGTAGATGGCTACACCTTC. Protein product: CASSYRGQGVDGYTF.

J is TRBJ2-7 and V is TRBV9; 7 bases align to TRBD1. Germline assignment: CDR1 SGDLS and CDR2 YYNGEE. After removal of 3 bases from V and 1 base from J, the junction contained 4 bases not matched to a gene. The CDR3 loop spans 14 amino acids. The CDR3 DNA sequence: TGTGCCAGCAGCGCCGGGGACAGTTCCTACGAGCAGTACTTC. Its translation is CASSAGDSSYEQYF. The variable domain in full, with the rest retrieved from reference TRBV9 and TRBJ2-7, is DSGVTQTPKHLITATGQRVTLRCSPRSGDLSVYWYQQSLDQGLQFLIQYYNGEERAKGNILERFSAQQFPDLHSELNLSSLELGDSALYFCASSAGDSSYEQYFGPGTRLTVT.

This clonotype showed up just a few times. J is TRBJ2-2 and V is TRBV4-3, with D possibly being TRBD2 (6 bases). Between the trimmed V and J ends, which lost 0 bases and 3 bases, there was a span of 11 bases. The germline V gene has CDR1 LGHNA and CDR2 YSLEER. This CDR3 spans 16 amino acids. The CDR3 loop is CASSQDLGLYTGELFF. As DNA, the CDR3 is TGCGCCAGCAGCCAAGATTTGGGACTTTACACCGGGGAGCTGTTTTTT.

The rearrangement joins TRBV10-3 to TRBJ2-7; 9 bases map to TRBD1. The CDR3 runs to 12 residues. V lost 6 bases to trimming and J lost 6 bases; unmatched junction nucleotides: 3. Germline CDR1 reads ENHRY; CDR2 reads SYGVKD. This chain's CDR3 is CAIRDRGGEQYF. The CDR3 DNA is TGTGCCATCAGGGACAGGGGAGGCGAGCAGTACTTC.

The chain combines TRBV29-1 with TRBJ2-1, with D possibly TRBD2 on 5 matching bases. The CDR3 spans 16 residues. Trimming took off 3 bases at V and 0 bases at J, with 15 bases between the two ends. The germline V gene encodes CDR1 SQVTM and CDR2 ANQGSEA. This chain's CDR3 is CSVEAGLASSYNEQFF. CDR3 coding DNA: TGCAGCGTTGAGGCGGGCCTAGCTTCCTCCTACAATGAGCAGTTCTTC.

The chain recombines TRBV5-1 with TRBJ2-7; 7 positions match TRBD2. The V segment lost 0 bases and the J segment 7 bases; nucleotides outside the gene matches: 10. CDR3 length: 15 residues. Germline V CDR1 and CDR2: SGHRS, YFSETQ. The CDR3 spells CASSLARGGLREQYF. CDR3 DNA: TGCGCCAGCAGCTTGGCTCGCGGGGGATTGAGAGAGCAGTACTTC.

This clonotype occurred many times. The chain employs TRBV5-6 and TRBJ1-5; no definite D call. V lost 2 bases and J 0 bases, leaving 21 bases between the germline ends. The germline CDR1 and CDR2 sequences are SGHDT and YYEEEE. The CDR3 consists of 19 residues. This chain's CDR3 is CASSFSRWGGVASNQPQHF. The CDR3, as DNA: TGTGCCAGCAGCTTTTCCCGGTGGGGTGGCGTAGCTAGCAATCAGCCCCAGCATTTT.

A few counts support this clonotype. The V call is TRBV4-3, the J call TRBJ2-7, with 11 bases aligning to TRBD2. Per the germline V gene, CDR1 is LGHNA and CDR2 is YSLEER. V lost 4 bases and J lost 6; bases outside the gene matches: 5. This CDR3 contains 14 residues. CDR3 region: CASSPTSGRVEQYF. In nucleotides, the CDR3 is TGCGCCAGCAGCCCTACTAGCGGGAGAGTCGAGCAGTACTTC.

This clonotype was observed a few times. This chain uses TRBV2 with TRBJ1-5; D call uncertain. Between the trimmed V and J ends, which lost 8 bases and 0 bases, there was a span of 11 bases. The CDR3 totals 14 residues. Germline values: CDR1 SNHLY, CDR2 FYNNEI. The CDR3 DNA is TGTGCCAGCGGAGGAAGGGTTAGCAATCAGCCCCAGCATTTT. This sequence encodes CASGGRVSNQPQHF.